Below are 9 T cell receptor beta chains sequenced from a single sample in a study of cytomegalovirus exposure and HLA in healthy donors. Vbeta (60) and Jbeta (13) primers were used in the PCR. Profiling relied on immunoSEQ multiplex PCR, and the TCRdb table lists in-frame clones only, not all of them. The data show about 140,000 clones, with 80% seen just once and about 4.3% held by the top ten. Sample: PBMCs. Receptor source: a man aged 35-49 years in good health and CMV-seronegative.

This CDR3 reads CASSLSGLADEQFF. CDR3 coding DNA: TGTGCCAGCAGCTTAAGCGGACTTGCGGATGAGCAGTTCTTC. The rearrangement links TRBV7-9 to TRBJ2-1, with a possible D match to TRBD2 (5 bases). The V gene lost 2 bases and the J gene lost 8 bases, with 13 bases spanning the gap. The CDR3 is 14 amino acids. Germline CDR1 and CDR2: SEHNR and FQNEAQ (reference sequence).

The chain links TRBV5-1 to TRBJ2-5; perhaps TRBD1 as D (5 bases). From germline, CDR1 is SGHRS and CDR2 YFSETQ. Between the trimmed V and J ends, which lost 0 bases and 3 bases, there was a span of 9 bases. The CDR3 contains 14 residues. Here the CDR3 reads CASSLVAGKETQYF. The CDR3 DNA is TGCGCCAGCAGCTTGGTGGCAGGGAAAGAGACCCAGTACTTC. The whole variable domain, filled in from reference TRBV5-1 and TRBJ2-5, reads KAGVTQTPRYLIKTRGQQVTLSCSPISGHRSVSWYQQTPGQGLQFLFEYFSETQRNKGNFPGRFSGRQFSNSRSEMNVSTLELGDSALYLCASSLVAGKETQYFGPGTRLLVL.

This clone was observed a single time. The chain couples TRBV19 to TRBJ1-1; the D is unclear. CDR1 is LNHDA and CDR2 is SQIVND in the germline V gene (reference sequence). The CDR3 is 14 amino acids. With 5 bases removed from V and 9 bases from J, the gap between germline ends came to 19 bases. For the CDR3, the DNA is TGTGCCAGTAGTCTCGTAGTGCGGGATAGCAAAGCTTTCTTT. It codes for CASSLVVRDSKAFF.

Concerning this clone itself: One end of the junction does not line up with germline, which may come from a read error. This chain joins TRBV7-7 and TRBJ1-6, with 8 bases identical to TRBD1. CDR1 SSHAT and CDR2 FNYEAQ come from the germline V gene (reference sequence). CDR3 length: 14 amino acids. The chain's CDR3 is CASSRTGCISPLHF. CDR3 sequence (DNA): TGTGCTAGCAGCCGGACAGGGTGTATTTCACCCCTCCACTTT.

This chain uses TRBV19 with TRBJ1-5, with 7 nucleotides matching TRBD1. The V gene's germline CDR1 is LNHDA and CDR2 SQIVND (reference sequence). The CDR3 is 15 amino acids. V was clipped by 3 bases and J by 2 bases; unmatched bases: 4. The CDR3 here is CASSISTGGNQPQHF. The CDR3 region has the DNA TGTGCCAGTAGTATCTCAACAGGGGGCAATCAGCCCCAGCATTTT.

The rearrangement uses TRBV6-5 and TRBJ1-6, with D possibly matching TRBD1 (6 bases). Deletions cut 6 bases from V and 10 bases from J, with 13 bases between. The CDR3 is 13 amino acids. Germline CDR1 reads MNHEY; CDR2 reads SVGAGI. The DNA for the CDR3 is TGTGCCAGCAGCCCAACCAGGGGCTCACCCCTCCACTTT. Amino acids: CASSPTRGSPLHF.

This chain uses TRBV27 with TRBJ2-2, with 7 bases fitting TRBD2. In germline, CDR1 is MNHEY, CDR2 SMNVEV (reference sequence). The CDR3 runs 16 residues. V shed 6 bases, J shed 2 bases, and the junction held 9 bases outside the gene matches. CDR3 protein: CASRAGELRNTGELFF. CDR3 nucleotides: TGTGCCAGCAGGGCGGGGGAACTTCGAAACACCGGGGAGCTGTTTTTT.

V is TRBV6-6 and J is TRBJ2-7; possibly TRBD1 for D (5 bases). The CDR3 loop spans 13 amino acids. The V and J ends lost 6 bases and 5 bases respectively, with 14 bases between them. Germline values: CDR1 MNHNY, CDR2 SVGAGI (reference sequence). The DNA of the CDR3 is TGTGCCAGCAGACTCCAGGGAAGCGACGAGCAGTACTTC. Residues: CASRLQGSDEQYF.

The V and J genes are TRBV10-3 and TRBJ2-6; 8 bases fit TRBD1. The CDR3 is 17 amino acids. The germline CDR1 and CDR2 sequences are ENHRY and SYGVKD. With V trimmed by 1 base and J by 2 bases, 4 bases remained unmatched. CDR3 DNA sequence: TGTGCCATCAGTGAGTGGACAGGGATCGCTGGGGCCAACGTCCTGACTTTC. Protein: CAISEWTGIAGANVLTF.